The 8 T cell receptor beta chains reported below all come from one sample, sequenced in a study of shared clonotypes between healthy human individuals. The data were produced by immunoSEQ multiplex PCR, yet TCRdb's version contains in-frame clones alone and is incomplete. This table holds 2 million to 3 million clones, 90% to 95% found once. The sample taken for sequencing was naive CD4+ T cells from PBMCs. The sample's subset: CD45RA+ positively selected. The receptors shown here come from a man younger than 35 in good health. Some clones in this sample may be carry-over from other donors' samples.

The chain carries TRBV9 and TRBJ2-7; 9 nucleotides line up with TRBD1. The CDR3 spans 15 residues. CDR1 SGDLS and CDR2 YYNGEE come from the germline V gene. V gave up 0 bases and J gave up 3 bases; unmatched junction bases: 4. CDR3 in DNA: TGTGCCAGCAGCGTAGCGGGGACAGGGAACTACGAGCAGTACTTC. Translated, it gives CASSVAGTGNYEQYF.

The chain links TRBV28 to TRBJ2-1; 7 bases map to TRBD1. In germline, CDR1 is MDHEN, CDR2 SYDVKM. The ends lost 6 bases at V and 3 bases at J; junction bases unmatched: 11. The CDR3 runs 16 residues. CDR3: CASRTPGQSIYNEQFF. The CDR3 DNA reads TGTGCCAGCAGGACTCCGGGACAGTCCATCTACAATGAGCAGTTCTTC.

The chain is built from TRBV6-5 and TRBJ1-2; D not certain. The V gene lost 6 bases and the J gene lost 3 bases, with 8 bases spanning the gap. The CDR3 loop spans 12 amino acids. Per the germline V gene, CDR1 is MNHEY and CDR2 is SVGAGI. The CDR3 region has the DNA TGTGCCAGCAGCAGGAGAGACTATGGCTACACCTTC. This codes for CASSRRDYGYTF.

J is TRBJ2-2 and V is TRBV10-3; D unresolved. Trimming removed 5 bases from V and 1 base from J, with 5 bases in between. Germline CDR1 is ENHRY and CDR2 is SYGVKD. There are 13 residues in the CDR3. CDR3 sequence: CAISWGNTGELFF. In nucleotides, the CDR3 is TGTGCCATCAGTTGGGGGAACACCGGGGAGCTGTTTTTT.

As regards this clone: At the DNA level, this CDR3 is encoded by other sequences in the same sample as well. The chain couples TRBV6-5 to TRBJ2-5; no firm D call. V lost 0 bases to trimming and J lost 3 bases, with 5 bases between them. CDR3 length equals 13 residues. Germline-derived CDR1 and CDR2 are MNHEY and SVGAGI. The CDR3 coding sequence is TGTGCCAGCAGTTACTCGGGAAAAGAGACCCAGTACTTC. This encodes CASSYSGKETQYF.

The J gene is TRBJ2-2, the V gene TRBV10-1, with 10 bases aligning to TRBD2. The trim removed 4 bases at V and 6 bases at J, leaving 8 bases unmatched. The germline V gene encodes CDR1 WNHNN and CDR2 SYGVQD (reference sequence). This CDR3 contains 16 residues. The CDR3 sequence: CASSVSGRAGPGELFF. As DNA, the CDR3 is TGCGCCAGCAGTGTGAGCGGGAGGGCCGGGCCCGGGGAGCTGTTTTTT.

This rearrangement joins TRBV4-1 to TRBJ2-4, with a weak D call TRBD1 (5 bases). Germline assignment: CDR1 MGHRA and CDR2 YSYEKL. Trimming removed 3 bases at V and 0 bases at J, with 15 bases between. The CDR3 loop spans 17 amino acids. CDR3 coding DNA: TGCGCCAGCAGCCACCCGACAGCCTCGTTAGCCAAAAACATTCAGTACTTC. Translation gives CASSHPTASLAKNIQYF.

Only one count was recorded for this clone. The gene calls are TRBV29-1 and TRBJ2-5; 9 bases align to TRBD2. The CDR3 extends over 15 amino acids. V shed 5 bases and J 5 bases; nucleotides not matched to a gene: 12. Germline V CDR1 and CDR2: SQVTM, ANQGSEA. DNA of the CDR3: TGCAGCGTTTTTCGGCCTAGCGGGACATGGGAGACCCAGTACTTC. This encodes CSVFRPSGTWETQYF.